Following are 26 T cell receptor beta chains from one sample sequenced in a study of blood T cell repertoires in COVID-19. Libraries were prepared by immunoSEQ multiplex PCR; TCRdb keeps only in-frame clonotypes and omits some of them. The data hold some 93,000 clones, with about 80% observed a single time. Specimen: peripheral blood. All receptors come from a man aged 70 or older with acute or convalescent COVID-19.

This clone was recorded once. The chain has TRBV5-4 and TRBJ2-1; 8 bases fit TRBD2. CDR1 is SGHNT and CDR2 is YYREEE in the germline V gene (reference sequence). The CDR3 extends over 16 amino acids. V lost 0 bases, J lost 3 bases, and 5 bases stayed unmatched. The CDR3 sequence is CASSLASAGGYNEQFF. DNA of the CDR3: TGTGCCAGCAGCTTGGCCAGCGCGGGAGGCTACAATGAGCAGTTCTTC.

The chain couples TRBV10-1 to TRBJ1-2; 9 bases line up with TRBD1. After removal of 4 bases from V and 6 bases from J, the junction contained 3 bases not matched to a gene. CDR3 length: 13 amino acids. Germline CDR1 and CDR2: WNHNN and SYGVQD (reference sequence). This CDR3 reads CASSGTGDNGYTF. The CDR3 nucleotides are TGCGCCAGCAGTGGGACAGGGGACAATGGCTACACCTTC.

Here the CDR3 reads CASSPGVLSGSNQPQHF. The DNA of the CDR3 is TGCGCCAGCAGCCCAGGGGTCCTGTCGGGTAGCAATCAGCCCCAGCATTTT. The gene calls are TRBV5-1 and TRBJ1-5; the D gene is possibly TRBD1 (6 bases). Germline CDR1 and CDR2: SGHRS and YFSETQ. This CDR3 contains 17 residues. V was cut by 4 bases and J by 0 bases, with 17 bases left in between.

The CDR3 is CAIRASGFSGNTIYF. The CDR3 bases are TGTGCCATCAGAGCATCAGGATTCTCTGGAAACACCATATATTTT. The gene calls are TRBV10-3 and TRBJ1-3; no definite D call. V lost 6 bases, J lost 0 bases, and 12 bases lay in between. This CDR3 comprises 15 residues. Germline lookup yields CDR1 ENHRY and CDR2 SYGVKD.

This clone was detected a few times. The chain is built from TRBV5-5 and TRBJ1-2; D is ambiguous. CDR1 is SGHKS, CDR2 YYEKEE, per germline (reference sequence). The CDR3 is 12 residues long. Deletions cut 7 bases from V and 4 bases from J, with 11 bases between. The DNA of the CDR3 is TGTGCCAGCTCGTGGCAGTTCTATGGCTACACCTTC. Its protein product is CASSWQFYGYTF. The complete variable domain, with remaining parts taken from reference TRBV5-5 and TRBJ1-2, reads DAGVTQSPTHLIKTRGQQVTLRCSPISGHKSVSWYQQVLGQGPQFIFQYYEKEERGRGNFPDRFSARQFPNYSSELNVNALLLGDSALYLCASSWQFYGYTFGSGTRLTVV.

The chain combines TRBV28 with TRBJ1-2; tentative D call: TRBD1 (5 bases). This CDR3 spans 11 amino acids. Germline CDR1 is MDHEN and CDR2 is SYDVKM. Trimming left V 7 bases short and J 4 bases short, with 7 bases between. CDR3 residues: CASMGGYGYTF. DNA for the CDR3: TGTGCCAGCATGGGGGGCTATGGCTACACCTTC.

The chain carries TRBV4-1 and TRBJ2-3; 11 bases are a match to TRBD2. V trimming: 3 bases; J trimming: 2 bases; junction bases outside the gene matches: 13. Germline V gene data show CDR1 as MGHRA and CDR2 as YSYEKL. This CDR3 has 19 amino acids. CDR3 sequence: CASSHPERLAGGFTDTQYF. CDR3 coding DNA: TGCGCCAGCAGCCACCCCGAACGTCTAGCGGGGGGTTTCACAGATACGCAGTATTTT.

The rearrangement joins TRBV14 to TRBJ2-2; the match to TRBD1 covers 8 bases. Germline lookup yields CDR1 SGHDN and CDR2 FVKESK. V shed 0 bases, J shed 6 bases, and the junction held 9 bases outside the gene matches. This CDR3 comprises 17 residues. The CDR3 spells CASSQDSRGRGAGELFF. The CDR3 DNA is TGTGCCAGCAGCCAAGATTCCAGGGGGCGAGGTGCCGGGGAGCTGTTTTTT.

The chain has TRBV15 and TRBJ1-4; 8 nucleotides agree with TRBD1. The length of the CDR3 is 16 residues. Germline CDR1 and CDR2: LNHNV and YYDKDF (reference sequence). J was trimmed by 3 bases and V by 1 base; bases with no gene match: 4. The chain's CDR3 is CATSRGQGMANEKLFF. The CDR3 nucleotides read TGTGCCACCAGCAGAGGACAGGGGATGGCTAATGAAAAACTGTTTTTT.

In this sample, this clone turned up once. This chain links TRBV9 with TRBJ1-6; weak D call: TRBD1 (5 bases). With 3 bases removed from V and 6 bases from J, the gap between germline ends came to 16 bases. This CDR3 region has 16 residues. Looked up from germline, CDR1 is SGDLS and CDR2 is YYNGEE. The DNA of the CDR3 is TGTGCCAGCAGCGCTCGGGACGGGAGAGCTAATTCACCCCTCCACTTT. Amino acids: CASSARDGRANSPLHF.

CDR3 sequence: CASSFRQGANEKLFF. The DNA of the CDR3 is TGTGCCAGCAGCTTCCGACAGGGGGCGAATGAAAAACTGTTTTTT. J is TRBJ1-4 and V is TRBV5-4; TRBD1 matches 10 bases. The V segment lost 2 bases and the J segment 5 bases; nucleotides outside the gene matches: 3. Germline V gives CDR1 SGHNT, CDR2 YYREEE (reference sequence). The CDR3 is 15 amino acids.

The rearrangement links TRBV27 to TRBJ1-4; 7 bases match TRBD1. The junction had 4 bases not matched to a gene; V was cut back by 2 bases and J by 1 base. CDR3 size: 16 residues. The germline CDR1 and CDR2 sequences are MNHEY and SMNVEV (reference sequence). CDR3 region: CASSLRQGGTNEKLFF. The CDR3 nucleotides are TGTGCCAGCAGTTTAAGACAGGGCGGAACTAATGAAAAACTGTTTTTT.

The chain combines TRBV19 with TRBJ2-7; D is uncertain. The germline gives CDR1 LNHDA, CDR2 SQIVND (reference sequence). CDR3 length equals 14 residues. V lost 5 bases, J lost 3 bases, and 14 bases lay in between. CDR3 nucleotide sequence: TGTGCCAGTAGTGAGACTCCCACCCTCTACGAGCAGTACTTC. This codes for CASSETPTLYEQYF.

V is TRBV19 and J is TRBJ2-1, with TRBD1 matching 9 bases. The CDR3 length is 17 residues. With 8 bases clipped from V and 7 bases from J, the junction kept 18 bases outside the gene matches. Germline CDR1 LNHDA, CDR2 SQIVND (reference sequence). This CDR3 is CASETKAGTGLFNEQFF. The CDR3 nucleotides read TGTGCCAGTGAAACCAAGGCCGGGACAGGGCTTTTTAATGAGCAGTTCTTC.

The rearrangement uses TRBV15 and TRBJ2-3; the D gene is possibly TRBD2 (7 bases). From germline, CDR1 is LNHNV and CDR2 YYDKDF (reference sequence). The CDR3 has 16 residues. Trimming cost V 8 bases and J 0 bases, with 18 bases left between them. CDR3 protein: CATGLWGGLSTDTQYF. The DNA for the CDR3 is TGTGCCACCGGCCTGTGGGGGGGCCTTAGCACAGATACGCAGTATTTT.

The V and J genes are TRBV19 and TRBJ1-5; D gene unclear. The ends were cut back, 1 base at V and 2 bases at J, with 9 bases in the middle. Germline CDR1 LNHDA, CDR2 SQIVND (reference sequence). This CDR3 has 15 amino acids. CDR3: CASSIGGFGNQPQHF. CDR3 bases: TGTGCCAGTAGTATAGGAGGGTTTGGCAATCAGCCCCAGCATTTT.

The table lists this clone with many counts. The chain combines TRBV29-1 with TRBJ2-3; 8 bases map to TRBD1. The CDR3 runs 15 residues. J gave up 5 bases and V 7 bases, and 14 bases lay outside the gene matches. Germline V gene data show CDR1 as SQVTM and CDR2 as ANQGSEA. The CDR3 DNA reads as TGCAGCGGAGAAGAAGGTACAGGGGGAATAGATACGCAGTATTTT. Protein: CSGEEGTGGIDTQYF.

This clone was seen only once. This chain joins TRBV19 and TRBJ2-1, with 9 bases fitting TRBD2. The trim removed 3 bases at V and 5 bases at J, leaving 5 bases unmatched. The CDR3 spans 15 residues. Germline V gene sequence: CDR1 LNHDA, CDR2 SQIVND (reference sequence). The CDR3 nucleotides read TGTGCCAGTAGTATCCTGCGACTAGCGGACAATGAGCAGTTCTTC. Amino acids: CASSILRLADNEQFF.

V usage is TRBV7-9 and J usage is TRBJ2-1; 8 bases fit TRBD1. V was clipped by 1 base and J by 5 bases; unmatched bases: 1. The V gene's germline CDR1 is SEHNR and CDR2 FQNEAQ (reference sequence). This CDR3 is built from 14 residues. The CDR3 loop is CASSLGTGNNEQFF. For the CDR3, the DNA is TGTGCCAGCAGCTTAGGGACAGGGAACAATGAGCAGTTCTTC.

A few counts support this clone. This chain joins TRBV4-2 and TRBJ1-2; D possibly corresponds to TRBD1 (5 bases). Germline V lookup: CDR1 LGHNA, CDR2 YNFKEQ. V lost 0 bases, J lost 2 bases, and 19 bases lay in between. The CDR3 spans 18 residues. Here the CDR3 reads CASSQDPAGRAINYGYTF. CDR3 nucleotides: TGTGCCAGCAGCCAAGATCCGGCAGGGAGGGCAATAAACTATGGCTACACCTTC.

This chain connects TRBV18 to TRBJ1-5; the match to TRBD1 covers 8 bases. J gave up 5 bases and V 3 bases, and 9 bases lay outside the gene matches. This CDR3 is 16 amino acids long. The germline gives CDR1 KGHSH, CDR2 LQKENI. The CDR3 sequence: CASSPGQGSRDQPQHF. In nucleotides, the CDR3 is TGTGCCAGCTCACCCGGACAGGGAAGCAGGGATCAGCCCCAGCATTTT.

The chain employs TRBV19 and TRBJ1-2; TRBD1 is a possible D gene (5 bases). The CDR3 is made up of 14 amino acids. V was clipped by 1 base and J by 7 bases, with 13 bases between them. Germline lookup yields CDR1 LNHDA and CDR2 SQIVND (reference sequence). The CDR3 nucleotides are TGTGCCAGTAGTATAGGGCAGGGAACACTTGGCTACACCTTC. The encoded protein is CASSIGQGTLGYTF.

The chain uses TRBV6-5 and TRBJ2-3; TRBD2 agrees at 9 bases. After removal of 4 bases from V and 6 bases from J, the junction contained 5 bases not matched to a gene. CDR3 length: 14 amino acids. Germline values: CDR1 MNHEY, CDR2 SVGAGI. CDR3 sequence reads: CASSSSSGMDTQYF. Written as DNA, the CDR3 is TGTGCCAGCAGTTCTTCTAGCGGGATGGATACGCAGTATTTT.

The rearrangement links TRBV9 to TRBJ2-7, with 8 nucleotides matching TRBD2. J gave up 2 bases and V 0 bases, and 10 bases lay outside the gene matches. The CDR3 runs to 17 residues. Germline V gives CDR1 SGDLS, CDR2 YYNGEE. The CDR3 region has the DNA TGTGCCAGCAGCGTAGCCCCCATGAGCGGGAGCGCCTACGAGCAGTACTTC. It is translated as CASSVAPMSGSAYEQYF.

This CDR3 reads CASRLGGTGVDSNQPQHF. CDR3 nucleotide sequence: TGTGCCAGCAGACTCGGAGGGACAGGGGTGGATAGCAATCAGCCCCAGCATTTT. The genes are TRBV27 and TRBJ1-5, with TRBD1 matching 10 bases. The length of the CDR3 is 18 residues. Germline V gene lookup returns CDR1 MNHEY and CDR2 SMNVEV (reference sequence). Losses at the gene ends were 6 bases for V and 0 bases for J; bases not matched to a gene: 11.

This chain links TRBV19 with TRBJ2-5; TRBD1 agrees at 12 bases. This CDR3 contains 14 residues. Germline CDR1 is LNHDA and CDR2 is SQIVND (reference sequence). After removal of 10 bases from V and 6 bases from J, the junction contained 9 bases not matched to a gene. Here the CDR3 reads CATSGTGGSQTQYF. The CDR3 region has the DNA TGTGCCACCTCCGGGACAGGGGGCAGCCAGACCCAGTACTTC.